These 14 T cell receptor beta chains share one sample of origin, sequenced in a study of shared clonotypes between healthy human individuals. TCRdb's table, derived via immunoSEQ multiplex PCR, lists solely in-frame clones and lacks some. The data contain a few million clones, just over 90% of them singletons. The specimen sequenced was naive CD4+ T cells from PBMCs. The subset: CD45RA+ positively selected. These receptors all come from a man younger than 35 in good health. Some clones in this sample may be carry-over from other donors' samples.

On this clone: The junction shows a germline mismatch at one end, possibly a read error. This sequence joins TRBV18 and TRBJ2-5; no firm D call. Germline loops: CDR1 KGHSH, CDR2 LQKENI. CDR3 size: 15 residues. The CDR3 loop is CASSTPGPSQETQYF. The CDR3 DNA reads TGTGCCAGCTCAACACCGGGTCCCTCGCAAGAGACCCAGTACTTC. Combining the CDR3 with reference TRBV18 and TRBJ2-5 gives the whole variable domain NAGVMQNPRHLVRRRGQEARLRCSPMKGHSHVYWYRQLPEEGLKFMVYLQKENIIDESGMPKERFSAEFPKEGPSILRIQQVVRGDSAAYFCASSTPGPSQETQYFGPGTRLLVL.

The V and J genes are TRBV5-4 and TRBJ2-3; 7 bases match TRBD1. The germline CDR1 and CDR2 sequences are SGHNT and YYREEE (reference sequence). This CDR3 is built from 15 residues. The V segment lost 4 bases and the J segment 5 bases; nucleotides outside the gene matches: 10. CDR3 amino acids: CASSQAQGFIDTQYF. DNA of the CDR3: TGTGCCAGCAGCCAGGCACAGGGGTTCATAGATACGCAGTATTTT.

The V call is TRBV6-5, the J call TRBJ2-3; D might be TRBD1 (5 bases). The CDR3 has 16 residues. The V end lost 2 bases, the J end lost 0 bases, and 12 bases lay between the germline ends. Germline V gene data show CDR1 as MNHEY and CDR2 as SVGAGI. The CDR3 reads CASSYGAASSTDTQYF. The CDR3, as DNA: TGTGCCAGCAGTTACGGGGCGGCCTCGAGCACAGATACGCAGTATTTT.

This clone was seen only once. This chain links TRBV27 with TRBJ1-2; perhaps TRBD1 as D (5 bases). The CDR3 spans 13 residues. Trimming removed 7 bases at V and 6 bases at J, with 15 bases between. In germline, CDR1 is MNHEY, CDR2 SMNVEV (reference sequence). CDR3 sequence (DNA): TGTGCCAGCACCTCCCAAGGGACGAATGGCTACACCTTC. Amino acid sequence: CASTSQGTNGYTF.

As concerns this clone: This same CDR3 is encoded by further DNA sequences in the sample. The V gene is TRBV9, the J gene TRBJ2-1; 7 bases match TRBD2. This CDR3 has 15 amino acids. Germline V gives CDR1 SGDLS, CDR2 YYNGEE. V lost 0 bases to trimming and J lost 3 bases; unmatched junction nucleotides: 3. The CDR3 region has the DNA TGTGCCAGCAGCGTAGAGGGAGGGAGCTACAATGAGCAGTTCTTC. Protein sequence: CASSVEGGSYNEQFF.

CDR3 nucleotides: TGTGCCAGTAGTCCTCGAGGGACAGATTATAGCAATCAGCCCCAGCATTTT. Protein sequence: CASSPRGTDYSNQPQHF. This chain links TRBV19 with TRBJ1-5; 7 bases fit TRBD1. The germline CDR1 and CDR2 sequences are LNHDA and SQIVND (reference sequence). CDR3 length: 17 amino acids. J was trimmed by 0 bases and V by 5 bases; bases with no gene match: 10.

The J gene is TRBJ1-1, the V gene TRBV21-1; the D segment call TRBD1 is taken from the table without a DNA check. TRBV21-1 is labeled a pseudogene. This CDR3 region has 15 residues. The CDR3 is CASSSWTRLNTEAFF. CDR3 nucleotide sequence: TGTGCCAGCAGCTCCTGGACAAGACTGAACACTGAAGCTTTCTTT.

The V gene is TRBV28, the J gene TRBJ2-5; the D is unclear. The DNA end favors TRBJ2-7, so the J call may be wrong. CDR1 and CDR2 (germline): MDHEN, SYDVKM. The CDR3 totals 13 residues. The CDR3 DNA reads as TGTGCCAGCAGTGAACCGAGCTCCTACGAGCAGTACTTC. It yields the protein CASSEPSSYEQYF.

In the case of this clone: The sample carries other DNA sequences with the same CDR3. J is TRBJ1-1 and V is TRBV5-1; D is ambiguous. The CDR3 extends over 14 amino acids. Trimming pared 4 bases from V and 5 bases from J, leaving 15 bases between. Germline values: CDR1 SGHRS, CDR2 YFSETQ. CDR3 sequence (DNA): TGCGCCAGCAGCAGTCTTCGGGGTGGTACTGAAGCTTTCTTT. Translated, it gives CASSSLRGGTEAFF.

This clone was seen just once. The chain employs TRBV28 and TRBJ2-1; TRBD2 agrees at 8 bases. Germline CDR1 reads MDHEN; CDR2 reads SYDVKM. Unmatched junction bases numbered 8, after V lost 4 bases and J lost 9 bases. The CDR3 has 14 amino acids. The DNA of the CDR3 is TGTGCCAGCAGTTCAACCGGGACTAGTGCTGAGCAGTTCTTC. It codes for CASSSTGTSAEQFF.

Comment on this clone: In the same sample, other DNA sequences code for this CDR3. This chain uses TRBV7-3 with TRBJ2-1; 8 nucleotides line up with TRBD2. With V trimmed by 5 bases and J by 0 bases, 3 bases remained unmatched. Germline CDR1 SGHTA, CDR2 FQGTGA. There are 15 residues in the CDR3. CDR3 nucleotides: TGTGCCAGCAGCCCGACTAGCGCCTCCTACAATGAGCAGTTCTTC. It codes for CASSPTSASYNEQFF.

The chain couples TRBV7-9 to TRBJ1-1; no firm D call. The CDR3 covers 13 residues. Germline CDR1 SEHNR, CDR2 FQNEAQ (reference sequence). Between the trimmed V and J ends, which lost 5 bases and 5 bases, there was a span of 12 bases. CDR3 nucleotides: TGTGCCAGCAGCCCCGCCCCCGCGACTGAAGCTTTCTTT. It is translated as CASSPAPATEAFF.

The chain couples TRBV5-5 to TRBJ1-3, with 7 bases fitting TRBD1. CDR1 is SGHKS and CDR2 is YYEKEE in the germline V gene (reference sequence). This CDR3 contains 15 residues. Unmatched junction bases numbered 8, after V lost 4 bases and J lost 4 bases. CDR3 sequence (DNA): TGTGCCAGCAGCCGCTCTCCGGGACAGGGAAACACCATATATTTT. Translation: CASSRSPGQGNTIYF. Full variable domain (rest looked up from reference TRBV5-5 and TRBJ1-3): DAGVTQSPTHLIKTRGQQVTLRCSPISGHKSVSWYQQVLGQGPQFIFQYYEKEERGRGNFPDRFSARQFPNYSSELNVNALLLGDSALYLCASSRSPGQGNTIYFGEGSWLTVV.

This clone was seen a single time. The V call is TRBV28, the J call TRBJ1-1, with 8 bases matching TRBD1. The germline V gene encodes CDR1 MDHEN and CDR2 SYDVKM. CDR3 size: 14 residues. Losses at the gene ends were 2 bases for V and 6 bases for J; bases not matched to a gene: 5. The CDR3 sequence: CASSLDRGGAEAFF. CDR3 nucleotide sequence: TGTGCCAGCAGTTTAGACAGGGGTGGTGCTGAAGCTTTCTTT.